Here is one T cell receptor beta chain with its context. Antigen unknown. 5'RACE with constant-segment primers built TCRalpha and TCRbeta cDNA libraries with UMIs. TCRdb redid the calling of the 5' RACE reads with MiXCR, one entry per CDR3 protein. The data contain roughly 350,000 distinct CDR3 sequences, over 25% of them singletons. This entry belongs to a study of T-cell memory formation after mild COVID-19. The CDR3 consists of 16 residues. The germline V gene has CDR1 LGHNA and CDR2 YSLEER. V was shortened by 0 bases and J by 3 bases, with 9 bases between the two germline ends. Study-wide results and caveats: Chiefly within CM and EM were the contracting CD4+ clones; CD8+ ones were within EMRA.

The sample consisted of PBMCs or a T cell subset sorted from them (not recorded which). The clonotype was recovered from an adult woman who had mild COVID-19 (a few samples of this study predate the infection). Cell type and time point are not known. The V and J genes are TRBV4-3 and TRBJ2-6; unclear D gene. This CDR3 reads CASSQDRRLGANVLTF. Written as DNA, the CDR3 is TGCGCCAGCAGCCAAGATCGCAGGCTTGGGGCCAACGTCCTGACTTTC.